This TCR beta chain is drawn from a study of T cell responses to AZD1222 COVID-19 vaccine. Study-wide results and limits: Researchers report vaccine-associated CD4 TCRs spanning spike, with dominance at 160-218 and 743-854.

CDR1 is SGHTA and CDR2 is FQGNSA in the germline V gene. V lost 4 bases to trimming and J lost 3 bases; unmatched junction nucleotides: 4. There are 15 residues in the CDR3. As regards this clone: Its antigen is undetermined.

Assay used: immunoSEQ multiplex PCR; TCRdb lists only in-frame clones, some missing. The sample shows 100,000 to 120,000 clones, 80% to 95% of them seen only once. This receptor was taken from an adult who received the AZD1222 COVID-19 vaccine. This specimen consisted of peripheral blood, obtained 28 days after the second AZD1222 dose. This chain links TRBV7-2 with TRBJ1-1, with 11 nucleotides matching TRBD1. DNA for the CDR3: TGTGCCAGCAGCTCCACGGGACAGGGGGACACTGAAGCTTTCTTT. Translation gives CASSSTGQGDTEAFF.